The entry that follows covers one TCR beta chain sequence. This record comes from a study of blood T cell repertoires in COVID-19. Background on the study: Recovered status in Cohort 3 required two negative PCRs, clearance, or symptom resolution. Sources were T cells, B-cell-depleted T cells, or PBMCs; the material itself was cDNA or gDNA.

Cohort placement rested on clinical history that participants reported themselves. Only in-frame clones appear in the TCRdb table, and some are missing; sequencing was by immunoSEQ multiplex PCR. The table shows around 300,000 clones, with 88% occurring only once. The CDR3 loop spans 13 amino acids. The ends lost 3 bases at V and 3 bases at J; junction bases unmatched: 1. CDR1 is MDHEN and CDR2 is SYDVKM in the germline V gene. V and J are TRBV28 and TRBJ1-2; TRBD1 matches 7 bases. The source material was PBMCs or T cells enriched from blood (not recorded which). The source of this sequence is an older woman in a cohort exposed to, infected with or recovered from COVID-19 (not recorded which). Written as DNA, the CDR3 is TGTGCCAGCAGTTTGACAGGGCACTATGGCTACACCTTC. Residues: CASSLTGHYGYTF.